Each of the 21 T cell receptor beta chains below was sequenced from the same sample in a study of vaccination and CD4 T cells after COVID-19 (dated by TCRdb to between 2020 and 2023). This specimen's treatment or condition label, per the study, means: roughly ten-day PBMC culture with coronavirus spike peptide pools or control peptides (ViraFEST assay). Their recognized antigens are unknown. Libraries came from PCR. Sequencing took place on an Illumina iSeq 100. At the Johns Hopkins FTIC core, DNA from the cultured CD4+ T cells underwent TCR sequencing with the Oncomine TCR Beta short-read assay. In-frame beta chains were kept once TCRdb had trimmed the public reads at Q25 with fastp and called clones with MiXCR. Records with the same CDR3 protein are collapsed into one entry carrying the most frequent genes and DNA. This sample holds over 20,000 distinct CDR3 sequences; approximately 49% were observed only once. The top ten clones comprise roughly 4.6% of the sample.

The sequenced sample was CD4+ T cells from blood, cultured in vitro. The receptor source for this set is a human donor who had recovered from COVID-19.

The chain uses TRBV27 and TRBJ2-7, with D possibly matching TRBD1 (6 bases). This CDR3 spans 13 amino acids. Germline CDR1 MNHEY, CDR2 SMNVEV (reference sequence). Trimming took off 5 bases at V and 0 bases at J, with 8 bases between the two ends. CDR3 protein: CASSRGGSYEQYF. In DNA, the CDR3 is TGTGCCAGCAGTAGAGGGGGCTCCTACGAGCAGTACTTC.

The chain recombines TRBV6-1 with TRBJ2-1; 8 bases are shared with TRBD2. V was clipped by 0 bases and J by 1 base; unmatched bases: 5. Germline V gene data show CDR1 as MNHNS and CDR2 as SASEGT. This CDR3 has 17 residues. CDR3 coding DNA: TGTGCCAGCAGTGAAGCGGTTAGCGGGGTATCCTACAATGAGCAGTTCTTC. The encoded protein is CASSEAVSGVSYNEQFF.

About this clonotype: At one boundary the junction diverges from the germline segment, which might be a read error. The chain carries TRBV5-1 and TRBJ1-1; D unresolved. Germline CDR1 is SGHRS and CDR2 is YFSETQ. The CDR3 consists of 11 residues. This CDR3 reads CAGSLDQKAFF. CDR3 DNA: TGCGCCGGCAGCTTAGATCAGAAAGCTTTCTTT.

The chain recombines TRBV7-2 with TRBJ2-5; 7 bases agree with TRBD1. The CDR3 has 15 amino acids. Germline trimming cut 5 bases from V and 5 bases from J; bases unmatched to any gene: 11. CDR1 SGHTA and CDR2 FQGNSA come from the germline V gene. The CDR3 sequence is CASSLQGNKLETQYF. The CDR3 DNA reads as TGTGCCAGCAGCCTACAGGGGAACAAATTGGAGACCCAGTACTTC.

The chain employs TRBV12-3 or TRBV12-4 and TRBJ1-6; 9 nucleotides align to TRBD1. The CDR3 contains 14 residues. With V trimmed by 5 bases and J by 7 bases, 3 bases remained unmatched. CDR3 in amino acids: CASSGQGMNSPLHF. The CDR3 nucleotides read TGTGCCAGCAGTGGACAGGGGATGAATTCACCCCTCCACTTT.

V usage is TRBV2 and J usage is TRBJ2-7; D possibly corresponds to TRBD1 (5 bases). The CDR3 has 12 amino acids. Germline lookup yields CDR1 SNHLY and CDR2 FYNNEI. V dropped 4 bases and J dropped 6 bases, with 10 bases sitting between them. CDR3 sequence reads: CASSVGRLEQYF. The CDR3 nucleotides are TGTGCCAGCAGTGTGGGGCGGCTCGAGCAGTACTTC.

In its sample, this clonotype was seen a few times. The chain couples TRBV7-2 to TRBJ2-5; 7 nucleotides align to TRBD1. Germline V CDR1 and CDR2: SGHTA, FQGNSA. V was pared by 1 base and J by 4 bases, with 6 bases of the junction left unmatched. This CDR3 spans 15 amino acids. This CDR3 reads CASSLDGRGRETQYF. CDR3 bases: TGTGCCAGCAGCTTAGACGGCAGGGGGAGAGAGACCCAGTACTTC.

The chain is built from TRBV6-5 and TRBJ1-2; the D is unclear. There are 16 residues in the CDR3. Germline values: CDR1 MNHEY, CDR2 SVGAGI. Trimming cost V 2 bases and J 2 bases, with 15 bases left between them. The CDR3 reads CASSYDREGGNYGYTF. The CDR3 nucleotides are TGTGCCAGCAGTTACGATCGCGAGGGTGGGAACTATGGCTACACCTTC.

The gene calls are TRBV10-3 and TRBJ2-5; TRBD1 is a possible D gene (5 bases). The CDR3 extends over 15 amino acids. V lost 3 bases to trimming and J lost 2 bases, with 13 bases between them. Germline V gives CDR1 ENHRY, CDR2 SYGVKD. The CDR3: CAISDTGALQETQYF. The CDR3 DNA reads TGTGCCATCAGTGACACAGGAGCCCTACAAGAGACCCAGTACTTC.

The chain carries TRBV11-2 and TRBJ1-2; D might be TRBD1 (6 bases). CDR3 size: 14 residues. Trimming pared 2 bases from V and 7 bases from J, leaving 14 bases between. From germline, CDR1 is SGHAT and CDR2 FQNNGV. The CDR3 is CASSLNPQGTGYTF. The CDR3 DNA reads TGTGCCAGCAGCTTAAACCCCCAGGGGACTGGCTACACCTTC.

The chain links TRBV19 to TRBJ2-7; TRBD1 is a possible D gene (6 bases). V was cut by 2 bases and J by 0 bases, with 8 bases left in between. The CDR3 is 14 amino acids. Per the germline V gene, CDR1 is LNHDA and CDR2 is SQIVND (reference sequence). In DNA, the CDR3 is TGTGCCAGTAGTATACAGGGGAGCTCCTACGAGCAGTACTTC. This gives the protein CASSIQGSSYEQYF.

The chain has TRBV6-2 or TRBV6-3 and TRBJ1-5; weak D call: TRBD1 (5 bases). The germline V and J ends were trimmed by 4 bases and 5 bases, with 15 bases remaining between them. The CDR3 extends over 15 amino acids. The germline CDR1 and CDR2 sequences are MNHEY and SVGEGT. In DNA form, the CDR3 reads TGTGCCAGCAGTTCCGGGGGGAAGGGGCATCAGCCCCAGCATTTT. Translated: CASSSGGKGHQPQHF.

The chain recombines TRBV20-1 with TRBJ2-7, with 10 bases matching TRBD1. The CDR3 is 14 residues long. Germline V gene data show CDR1 as DFQATT and CDR2 as SNEGSKA (reference sequence). J was trimmed by 3 bases and V by 2 bases; bases with no gene match: 4. This chain's CDR3 is CSARRTGGIYEQYF. For the CDR3, the DNA is TGCAGTGCTAGACGGACAGGGGGTATCTACGAGCAGTACTTC.

This rearrangement joins TRBV20-1 to TRBJ2-7, with D perhaps TRBD2 (7 bases). The V gene's germline CDR1 is DFQATT and CDR2 SNEGSKA (reference sequence). Trimming shortened V by 3 bases and J by 4 bases, and 16 bases separated the two germline ends. This CDR3 comprises 14 residues. CDR3 sequence: CSARTLGGAYEQYF. The CDR3 nucleotides are TGCAGTGCTAGGACTCTAGGGGGGGCTTACGAGCAGTACTTC.

The CDR3 DNA sequence: TGTGCCAGCAGTATACGGTCAGGGAAAGGGGAGACCCAGTACTTC. It specifies CASSIRSGKGETQYF. J is TRBJ2-5 and V is TRBV7-6; TRBD1 is a possible D gene (5 bases). Germline V lookup: CDR1 SGHVS, CDR2 FNYEAQ. CDR3 size: 15 residues. The V end lost 6 bases, the J end lost 5 bases, and 19 bases lay between the germline ends. Supplemented by reference TRBV7-6 and TRBJ2-5, the full variable domain reads GAGVSQSPRYKVTKRGQDVALRCDPISGHVSLYWYRQALGQGPEFLTYFNYEAQQDKSGLPNDRFSAERPEGSISTLTIQRTEQRDSAMYRCASSIRSGKGETQYFGPGTRLLVL.

The J gene is TRBJ1-1, the V gene TRBV19; maybe TRBD1 (5 bases). The CDR3 sequence is 13 residues long. Germline V gene sequence: CDR1 LNHDA, CDR2 SQIVND (reference sequence). The V gene lost 9 bases and the J gene lost 0 bases, with 11 bases spanning the gap. The CDR3 nucleotides are TGTGCCAGCCAGGGTCACATGAACACTGAAGCTTTCTTT. Its protein is CASQGHMNTEAFF.

This clonotype showed up just a few times. The chain recombines TRBV6-1 with TRBJ1-5, with TRBD1 as a possible D gene (6 bases). Germline assignment: CDR1 MNHNS and CDR2 SASEGT. V lost 6 bases, J lost 3 bases, and 15 bases lay in between. This CDR3 spans 15 amino acids. CDR3 residues: CASSPDGQLNQPQHF. DNA for the CDR3: TGTGCCAGCAGCCCCGACGGACAGCTCAATCAGCCCCAGCATTTT.

This clonotype came up a few times. This sequence joins TRBV2 and TRBJ1-5; maybe TRBD1 (6 bases). Germline values: CDR1 SNHLY, CDR2 FYNNEI. This CDR3 is 13 amino acids long. Trimming removed 7 bases from V and 3 bases from J, with 10 bases in between. The CDR3 sequence is CASMRDTNQPQHF. The CDR3 nucleotides are TGTGCCAGCATGCGGGACACCAATCAGCCCCAGCATTTT.

This clonotype was observed a handful of times. The chain employs TRBV5-4 and TRBJ1-3; 8 nucleotides agree with TRBD1. J gave up 2 bases and V 4 bases, and 5 bases lay outside the gene matches. Germline CDR1 SGHNT, CDR2 YYREEE (reference sequence). This CDR3 is 15 amino acids long. CDR3 loop: CASSTTRGPGNTIYF. The CDR3 DNA follows: TGTGCCAGCAGCACGACCAGGGGGCCTGGAAACACCATATATTTT.

The CDR3 DNA is TGTGCCAGCAGCTTGGGGGAGTTTGATGAAAAACTGTTTTTT. Its translation: CASSLGEFDEKLFF. This sequence joins TRBV5-4 and TRBJ1-4, with no clear D. With 0 bases removed from V and 6 bases from J, the gap between germline ends came to 9 bases. The germline gives CDR1 SGHNT, CDR2 YYREEE (reference sequence). This CDR3 region has 14 residues.

This clonotype showed up just a few times. This chain uses TRBV10-3 with TRBJ1-1; D possibly corresponds to TRBD1 (6 bases). V shed 11 bases and J shed 1 base, with 14 bases lying between them. The CDR3 contains 13 residues. Per germline, CDR1 ENHRY and CDR2 SYGVKD. This chain's CDR3 is CAANRDGNTEAFF. CDR3 in DNA: TGTGCCGCCAACAGGGACGGGAACACTGAAGCTTTCTTT.